These 8 T cell receptor beta chains share one sample of origin, sequenced in a study of early T cells in non-severe SARS-CoV-2 infection (dated by TCRdb to the early 2020s). Library method: 5' RACE. The sequencer listed for this sample is NextSeq 500. TCRdb reprocessed the public reads (quality trimming at Q25 with fastp, clone calling with MiXCR) and kept in-frame beta chains. Each entry is one CDR3 protein sequence, shown with its most common DNA and genes. This sample has 70,000 to 95,000 distinct CDR3 sequences in its table, and roughly 10% of those were observed once. The ten largest clones represent around 4.7% of the sample. The material sequenced was whole blood. The origin of the receptors is an adult who was a healthcare worker with PCR-confirmed SARS-CoV-2 infection or an uninfected control (not recorded which).

V usage is TRBV7-6 and J usage is TRBJ2-1; D not certain. CDR3 length: 15 amino acids. Germline assignment: CDR1 SGHVS and CDR2 FNYEAQ. The V end was cut by 2 bases, the J end by 3 bases, with 11 bases between. The CDR3 sequence: CASSLRLGFYNEQFF. CDR3 nucleotides: TGTGCCAGCAGCTTAAGGTTGGGATTCTACAATGAGCAGTTCTTC.

Many counts were recorded for this clonotype. J is TRBJ2-7 and V is TRBV6-6; TRBD2 is a possible D gene (5 bases). The CDR3 totals 14 residues. Germline loops: CDR1 MNHNY, CDR2 SVGAGI (reference sequence). The germline V and J ends were trimmed by 2 bases and 7 bases, with 15 bases remaining between them. The CDR3 loop is CASSYEAGGGEQYF. Written as DNA, the CDR3 is TGTGCCAGCAGTTACGAGGCAGGAGGTGGGGAGCAGTACTTC.

The table lists this clonotype with many counts. CDR3 region: CSAESEGSRFF. Here the CDR3 DNA reads TGCAGTGCCGAGAGTGAAGGGAGTCGGTTCTTC. This chain connects TRBV20-1 to TRBJ2-1, with D possibly TRBD2 on 5 matching bases. The CDR3 runs 11 residues. V was pared by 6 bases and J by 15 bases, with 18 bases between. Germline values: CDR1 DFQATT, CDR2 SNEGSKA (reference sequence).

This chain connects TRBV6-1 to TRBJ1-1; the match to TRBD1 covers 8 bases. CDR1 and CDR2 (germline): MNHNS, SASEGT. V lost 6 bases to trimming and J lost 4 bases; unmatched junction nucleotides: 10. The CDR3 extends over 15 amino acids. The CDR3 protein is CASRTSGGAGTEAFF. CDR3 bases: TGTGCCAGCAGGACATCAGGGGGCGCGGGCACTGAAGCTTTCTTT.

This clonotype was found many times. V gene TRBV9 combines with J gene TRBJ2-3, with 7 bases lining up with TRBD2. The CDR3 runs to 15 residues. CDR1 and CDR2 from the germline V gene are SGDLS and YYNGEE. The V segment lost 2 bases and the J segment 5 bases; nucleotides outside the gene matches: 8. The CDR3 reads CASSVGGDTLDTQYF. CDR3 DNA: TGTGCCAGCAGCGTTGGGGGGGATACACTAGATACGCAGTATTTT. The full variable domain, with the rest looked up from reference TRBV9 and TRBJ2-3, is DSGVTQTPKHLITATGQRVTLRCSPRSGDLSVYWYQQSLDQGLQFLIQYYNGEERAKGNILERFSAQQFPDLHSELNLSSLELGDSALYFCASSVGGDTLDTQYFGPGTRLTVL.

The V and J genes are TRBV7-9 and TRBJ1-3; D call uncertain. This CDR3 has 15 residues. The V gene's germline CDR1 is SEHNR and CDR2 FQNEAQ (reference sequence). The germline V and J ends were trimmed by 4 bases and 3 bases, with 13 bases remaining between them. The DNA of the CDR3 is TGTGCCAGCAGCTACTTTAACCAGCTTGGAAACACCATATATTTT. Amino acids: CASSYFNQLGNTIYF. The full variable domain, with the rest looked up from reference TRBV7-9 and TRBJ1-3, is DTGVSQNPRHKITKRGQNVTFRCDPISEHNRLYWYRQTLGQGPEFLTYFQNEAQLEKSRLLSDRFSAERPKGSFSTLEIQRTEQGDSAMYLCASSYFNQLGNTIYFGEGSWLTVV.

The V call is TRBV19, the J call TRBJ2-7; D is perhaps TRBD1 or TRBD2 (5 bases each). With 2 bases removed from V and 6 bases from J, the gap between germline ends came to 11 bases. This CDR3 comprises 13 residues. CDR1 is LNHDA, CDR2 SQIVND, per germline (reference sequence). CDR3 residues: CASSILGDSEQYF. As DNA, the CDR3 is TGTGCCAGTAGTATACTGGGAGACAGCGAGCAGTACTTC.

This chain uses TRBV27 with TRBJ2-7, with D possibly TRBD2 on 6 matching bases. In germline, CDR1 is MNHEY, CDR2 SMNVEV (reference sequence). Between the trimmed V and J ends, which lost 2 bases and 2 bases, there was a span of 16 bases. The CDR3 sequence is 16 residues long. For the CDR3, the DNA is TGTGCCAGCAGTTTAGAGGCCCAGCGGGCGACCTACGAGCAGTACTTC. Protein: CASSLEAQRATYEQYF.